Listed below are T cell receptor beta chains from one sample, sequenced in a study of OX40 agonist ivuxolimab in advanced cancers. Method: immunoSEQ multiplex PCR; TCRdb's copy keeps in-frame clones and lacks some. The data show about 61,000 clones, around 92% seen once. The sequencing used CD4+ or CD8+ T cells sorted from blood, collected in a trial of the OX40 agonist ivuxolimab. These receptors originate from an adult with an advanced solid tumor such as melanoma, head and neck, liver or kidney cancer. CDR3s include the opening cysteine and the closing phenylalanine or tryptophan.

v_call cdr3_aa
TRBV18 CASSQGTAFYYNEQFF
TRBV30 CAWSSGAWATNTGELFF
TRBV28 CASSLGWETGELFF
TRBV7-9 CASSSLRDGYTF
TRBV15 CATSTWLAGHGELFF
TRBV29-1 CSIAGTSGRKIYNEQFF
TRBV7-9 CASSLDVGRRGYTF
TRBV2 CASSEPWNTGELFF
TRBV19 CASSIGTGYDEQFF
TRBV15 CATSTDLGTTEAFF
TRBV11-2 CASSLVQIYEQYF
TRBV7-9 CASSPFTSTDTQYF
TRBV23-1 CASGDRGNSPLHF
TRBV7-6 CASSYRLAGLADTQYF
TRBV6-1 CASSEWDAVAKNIQYF
TRBV6-5 CASSYSAGEMNTEAFF
TRBV28 CASSLARTGGGYTF
TRBV5-4 CASSWTTKGLIGELFF
TRBV9 CASSVSGGHYNEQFF
TRBV27 CASSLRGYKPSGINEQFF
TRBV28 CASSFDLGGYTF
TRBV7-9 CASSKWDRGFNEKLFF
TRBV27 CASSPSDADTQYF
TRBV27 CASSSGNPGQPQHF
TRBV4-1 CASSRLYNEQFF
TRBV30 CAWSRQGGIGYTF
TRBV6-6 CASSYTGSKGETQYF
TRBV6-5 CASRQYPSGANVLTF
TRBV13 CASSSSSGGGPYYKETQYF
TRBV10-3 CAISPQNNEQFF
TRBV5-1 CASSSNTGELFF
TRBV25-1 CASSALRENTEAFF
TRBV7-9 CASSSYLAEGTDTQYF
TRBV4-1 CASSHYYFRTGANSNQPQHF
TRBV2 CASSELLHEQYF
TRBV5-6 CASSLLGQGTLNQPQHF
TRBV7-2 CASSPGGGRIYNEQFF
TRBV6-1 CASSRWGGDSYTQYF
TRBV7-4 CASSFGPGGYTGELFF
TRBV30 CAWTWGNTEAFF
TRBV4-3 CASSQEIRAGNTIYF
TRBV15 CATSRDPTGPSGANVLTF